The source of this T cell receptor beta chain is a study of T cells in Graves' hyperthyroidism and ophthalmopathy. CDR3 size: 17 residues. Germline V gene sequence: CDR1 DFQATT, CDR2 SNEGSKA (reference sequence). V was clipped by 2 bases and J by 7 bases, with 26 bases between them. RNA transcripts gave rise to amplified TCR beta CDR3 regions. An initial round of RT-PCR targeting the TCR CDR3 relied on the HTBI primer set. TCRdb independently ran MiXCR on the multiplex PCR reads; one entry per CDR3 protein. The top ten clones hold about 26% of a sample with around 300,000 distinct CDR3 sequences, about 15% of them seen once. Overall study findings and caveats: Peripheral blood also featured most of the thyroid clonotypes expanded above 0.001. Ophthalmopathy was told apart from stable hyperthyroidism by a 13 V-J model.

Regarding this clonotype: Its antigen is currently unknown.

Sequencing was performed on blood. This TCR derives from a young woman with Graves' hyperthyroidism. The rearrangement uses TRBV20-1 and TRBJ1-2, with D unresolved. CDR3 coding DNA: TGCAGTGCTAGACCCGCCGGGCCCTTAAAACGGGAACCTGGCTACACCTTC. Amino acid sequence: CSARPAGPLKREPGYTF.